These 21 T cell receptor beta chains originate from one sample sequenced in a study of cytomegalovirus exposure and HLA in healthy donors. It was with 60 Vbeta and 13 Jbeta primers that the PCR ran. Profiling relied on immunoSEQ multiplex PCR, and the TCRdb table lists in-frame clones only, not all of them. The table has under 200,000 clones, 65% to 85% seen once. Sequencing was carried out using PBMCs. These TCRs come from a man aged 35-49 years in good health and CMV-seropositive.

The CDR3 DNA follows: TGTGCCAGCAGCTATAATTCGAACACTGAAGCTTTCTTT. Translation: CASSYNSNTEAFF. V and J are TRBV6-5 and TRBJ1-1; no firm D call. Germline CDR1 is MNHEY and CDR2 is SVGAGI. The V end was cut by 6 bases, the J end by 1 base, with 9 bases between. The CDR3 loop spans 13 amino acids.

This clone was seen a handful of times. This chain links TRBV7-6 with TRBJ1-1; possible D gene TRBD1, 6 bases. Per the germline V gene, CDR1 is SGHVS and CDR2 is FNYEAQ. CDR3 length equals 14 residues. V was clipped by 1 base and J by 6 bases, with 12 bases between them. CDR3 bases: TGTGCCAGCAGCTTAGTCGCAGGGGACGCTGAAGCTTTCTTT. This codes for CASSLVAGDAEAFF.

This clone occurred once. The J gene is TRBJ2-7, the V gene TRBV5-6; D may be TRBD2 (5 bases). The V end was cut by 4 bases, the J end by 3 bases, with 8 bases between. CDR3 size: 12 residues. CDR1 is SGHDT, CDR2 YYEEEE, per germline. The DNA for the CDR3 is TGTGCCAGCAGCCGAAGCGGCTACGAGCAGTACTTC. This codes for CASSRSGYEQYF. The complete variable domain, with remaining parts taken from reference TRBV5-6 and TRBJ2-7, reads DAGVTQSPTHLIKTRGQQVTLRCSPKSGHDTVSWYQQALGQGPQFIFQYYEEEERQRGNFPDRFSGHQFPNYSSELNVNALLLGDSALYLCASSRSGYEQYFGPGTRLTVT.

This chain links TRBV5-1 with TRBJ1-1; unclear D gene. Looked up from germline, CDR1 is SGHRS and CDR2 is YFSETQ. CDR3 size: 13 residues. V lost 7 bases to trimming and J lost 5 bases, with 15 bases between them. This CDR3 is CASSAAKPTEAFF. The CDR3 DNA is TGCGCCAGCTCCGCGGCCAAACCGACTGAAGCTTTCTTT. The variable domain in full, with the rest retrieved from reference TRBV5-1 and TRBJ1-1, is KAGVTQTPRYLIKTRGQQVTLSCSPISGHRSVSWYQQTPGQGLQFLFEYFSETQRNKGNFPGRFSGRQFSNSRSEMNVSTLELGDSALYLCASSAAKPTEAFFGQGTRLTVV.

To note about this clone: This sample also contains other DNA sequences that code for the same CDR3. The gene calls are TRBV27 and TRBJ2-7, with D possibly being TRBD1 (7 bases). This CDR3 comprises 14 residues. Germline V lookup: CDR1 MNHEY, CDR2 SMNVEV (reference sequence). Trimming removed 2 bases from V and 3 bases from J, with 11 bases in between. Here the CDR3 DNA reads TGTGCCAGCAGTTTACAGGGGGGTAACTACGAGCAGTACTTC. Protein: CASSLQGGNYEQYF.

CDR3 in amino acids: CASSEMSGNSYEQYF. The CDR3 DNA follows: TGTGCCAGCAGTGAAATGTCAGGTAACTCCTACGAGCAGTACTTC. J is TRBJ2-7 and V is TRBV6-1; D is ambiguous. In germline, CDR1 is MNHNS, CDR2 SASEGT. The CDR3 has 15 residues. V dropped 2 bases and J dropped 0 bases, with 11 bases sitting between them.

V gene TRBV5-1 combines with J gene TRBJ1-2; weak D call: TRBD1 (6 bases). V was pared by 2 bases and J by 6 bases, with 20 bases between. The CDR3 sequence is 16 residues long. Germline CDR1 and CDR2: SGHRS and YFSETQ. The chain's CDR3 is CASSFGSPVGADGYTF. CDR3 DNA: TGCGCCAGCAGCTTTGGGTCCCCTGTGGGGGCAGATGGCTACACCTTC.

V and J are TRBV27 and TRBJ2-1; 7 bases fit TRBD2. Losses at the gene ends were 5 bases for V and 0 bases for J; bases not matched to a gene: 4. The CDR3 length is 15 residues. Germline lookup yields CDR1 MNHEY and CDR2 SMNVEV (reference sequence). CDR3 sequence: CASSPGGGSYNEQFF. Written as DNA, the CDR3 is TGTGCCAGCAGTCCTGGGGGGGGCTCCTACAATGAGCAGTTCTTC.

The genes are TRBV30 and TRBJ1-2; D is unclear. The CDR3 sequence is 10 residues long. Germline V lookup: CDR1 GTSNPN, CDR2 SVGIG (reference sequence). V was clipped by 1 base and J by 8 bases, with 5 bases between them. The DNA of the CDR3 is TGTGCCTGGAGTGGCGGAGGCTACACCTTC. Its translation is CAWSGGGYTF.

This chain links TRBV5-6 with TRBJ2-5, with 11 positions matching TRBD2. CDR1 is SGHDT, CDR2 YYEEEE, per germline. The length of the CDR3 is 16 residues. J gave up 3 bases and V 4 bases, and 8 bases lay outside the gene matches. CDR3 sequence reads: CASSTLTSGDKETQYF. DNA of the CDR3: TGTGCCAGCAGCACCCTGACTAGCGGGGACAAAGAGACCCAGTACTTC.

The V call is TRBV2, the J call TRBJ2-5; 8 bases map to TRBD1. The DNA end lines up better with TRBJ2-7; the J call may be wrong. The CDR3 loop spans 14 amino acids. CDR1 SNHLY and CDR2 FYNNEI come from the germline V gene. The CDR3 spells CASTLRTGLYEQYF. In DNA, the CDR3 is TGTGCCAGCACCCTCCGGACAGGGTTATACGAGCAGTACTTC.

V and J are TRBV18 and TRBJ2-7; a weak D match, TRBD1 (5 bases). Germline CDR1 and CDR2: KGHSH and LQKENI. The CDR3 is 17 amino acids. With 3 bases removed from V and 1 base from J, the gap between germline ends came to 19 bases. This CDR3 reads CASSPQGVLIGSYEQYF. The CDR3 region has the DNA TGTGCCAGCTCACCTCAAGGGGTGCTTATCGGGTCCTACGAGCAGTACTTC.

The chain carries TRBV5-1 and TRBJ1-1; maybe TRBD1 (5 bases). Germline values: CDR1 SGHRS, CDR2 YFSETQ. The length of the CDR3 is 14 residues. The V gene lost 0 bases and the J gene lost 9 bases, with 15 bases spanning the gap. Here the CDR3 reads CASSLEGPGVKAFF. CDR3 bases: TGCGCCAGCAGCTTGGAGGGGCCGGGGGTTAAAGCTTTCTTT.

The chain uses TRBV18 and TRBJ1-1, with D maybe TRBD1 (5 bases). This CDR3 region has 15 residues. Between the trimmed V and J ends, which lost 3 bases and 3 bases, there was a span of 14 bases. Germline loops: CDR1 KGHSH, CDR2 LQKENI. CDR3 amino acids: CASSPLSGLDTEAFF. Here the CDR3 DNA reads TGTGCCAGCTCACCCCTCTCAGGGTTGGACACTGAAGCTTTCTTT.

This clone has only a few counts. The chain employs TRBV7-6 and TRBJ1-3, with TRBD1 as a possible D gene (5 bases). This CDR3 has 16 residues. With 5 bases removed from V and 0 bases from J, the gap between germline ends came to 14 bases. Per germline, CDR1 SGHVS and CDR2 FNYEAQ. The CDR3 reads CASSPQTASSGNTIYF. The CDR3 DNA is TGTGCCAGCAGCCCCCAGACAGCGAGCTCTGGAAACACCATATATTTT.

The rearrangement links TRBV29-1 to TRBJ2-1; 8 bases are shared with TRBD2. CDR3 length: 13 amino acids. Trimming removed 3 bases from V and 8 bases from J; junction bases left unmatched: 6. Germline V gene sequence: CDR1 SQVTM, CDR2 ANQGSEA. The CDR3 loop is CSVDRPGGDEQFF. The CDR3 bases are TGCAGCGTTGATCGGCCCGGGGGGGATGAGCAGTTCTTC.

The sample holds a few counts of this clone. V usage is TRBV6-6 and J usage is TRBJ2-7; the D gene is possibly TRBD1 (5 bases). In germline, CDR1 is MNHNY, CDR2 SVGAGI (reference sequence). The germline V and J ends were trimmed by 4 bases and 8 bases, with 12 bases remaining between them. The CDR3 has 12 residues. CDR3 loop: CASSLKGDKQYF. DNA for the CDR3: TGTGCCAGCAGTTTGAAAGGGGATAAGCAGTACTTC.

The CDR3 region has the DNA TGTGCCAGCAGCTTCTCGGTCGGTAGCCTAGCGGGTGAGCAGTACTTC. It translates to CASSFSVGSLAGEQYF. The chain uses TRBV11-2 and TRBJ2-7; 8 bases are a match to TRBD2. The CDR3 runs to 16 residues. V gave up 3 bases and J gave up 7 bases; unmatched junction bases: 14. Germline values: CDR1 SGHAT, CDR2 FQNNGV.

The chain uses TRBV5-1 and TRBJ2-1; 8 nucleotides agree with TRBD2. Germline lookup yields CDR1 SGHRS and CDR2 YFSETQ. Unmatched junction bases numbered 10, after V lost 2 bases and J lost 9 bases. This CDR3 has 15 residues. In nucleotides, the CDR3 is TGCGCCAGCAGCTTACCAGCGGGAGAAAAGGGTGAGCAGTTCTTC. Residues: CASSLPAGEKGEQFF.

This rearrangement joins TRBV6-5 to TRBJ1-2, with D unresolved. The length of the CDR3 is 13 residues. CDR1 is MNHEY and CDR2 is SVGAGI in the germline V gene. V lost 5 bases and J 3 bases, leaving 10 bases between the germline ends. CDR3 bases: TGTGCCAGCAGTGAGGTCTCTTACTATGGCTACACCTTC. This sequence encodes CASSEVSYYGYTF.

The chain recombines TRBV28 with TRBJ2-2; 15 nucleotides line up with TRBD2. The CDR3 is 18 amino acids. The V gene end was trimmed by 3 bases and the J gene end by 7 bases; junction bases not matched to a gene: 9. Per the germline V gene, CDR1 is MDHEN and CDR2 is SYDVKM. CDR3 in DNA: TGTGCCAGCAGTTTGTTTGGACTAGCGGGAGGGCGAGGCGGGGAGCTGTTTTTT. This encodes CASSLFGLAGGRGGELFF.